Listed below are T cell receptor beta chains from one sample, sequenced in a study of blood T cell repertoires in COVID-19. Libraries were prepared by immunoSEQ multiplex PCR; TCRdb keeps only in-frame clonotypes and omits some of them. Of about 380,000 clones listed, 85% to 90% are singletons. The source material was PBMCs or T cells enriched from blood (not recorded which). The receptors here all came from a woman under 30 who had recovered from COVID-19. Both conserved end residues are part of each CDR3. The order of the fields is V gene, J gene, CDR3 protein.

>TRBV4-2|TRBJ1-1
CASSQEWPGDTEAFF
>TRBV30|TRBJ1-6
CAWNQGSNSPLHF
>TRBV2|TRBJ2-4
CASRALLAGDSNIQYF
>TRBV28|TRBJ1-2
CASSFGGNGYTF
>TRBV28|TRBJ1-2
CASSLQGADGYTF
>TRBV27|TRBJ1-2
CASSLGQAMGYTF
>TRBV5-1|TRBJ1-1
CASSLAWDSANMNTEAFF
>TRBV27|TRBJ1-6
CASRNRSNSPLHF
>TRBV9|TRBJ1-5
CASSAGQGSQPQHF
>TRBV2|TRBJ1-4
CASIRTEDNEKLFF
>TRBV5-1|TRBJ1-2
CASSLGQYDYGYTF
>TRBV5-1|TRBJ1-6
CASSLEVGSHNSPLHF
>TRBV5-3|TRBJ2-2
CARSCTGETGELFF
>TRBV2|TRBJ2-7
CASSTGGWEQYF
>TRBV27|TRBJ1-2
CASRGSEEAFNYGYTF
>TRBV6-5|TRBJ2-7
CASSHREVPEQYF
>TRBV10-3|TRBJ2-1
CAISELGGAEQFF
>TRBV29-1|TRBJ2-1
CSVEGTRDSVNEQFF
>TRBV19|TRBJ1-4
CASGHPHEKLFF
>TRBV21-1|TRBJ2-7
CASTKRLRLTGDSYEQYF
>TRBV27|TRBJ2-6
CASRPTGGFSGANVLTF
>TRBV6-2/TRBV6-3|TRBJ1-1
CASSFPGTLLPNTEAFF
>TRBV4-1|TRBJ2-3
CASSQDRTSGGFTDTQYF
>TRBV19|TRBJ1-2
CASSGVYGYTF
>TRBV27|TRBJ2-3
CASALEGGLTNTQYF
>TRBV11-2|TRBJ1-2
CASSFQYGYTF
>TRBV7-2|TRBJ1-2
CASSLGGVLDYGYTF
>TRBV5-1|TRBJ1-3
CASSLVGRGDTIYF
>TRBV27|TRBJ2-1
CASRGTGAGNEQFF
>TRBV29-1|TRBJ2-3
CSVGEVADTQYF
>TRBV30|TRBJ2-1
CAWSVIFQDNEQFF
>TRBV19|TRBJ2-2
CASSIRDRGLNTGELFF
>TRBV30|TRBJ2-7
CAGTRSSYEQYF
>TRBV19|TRBJ1-3
CASSLGVSGNTIYF
>TRBV5-6|TRBJ2-7
CASSLGRSYEQYF
>TRBV19|TRBJ2-4
CASSSGGEIQYF
>TRBV7-2|TRBJ1-6
CASSLQGIRYNSPLHF
>TRBV29-1|TRBJ2-3
CSVEVQGFTQYF
>TRBV9|TRBJ2-7
CASSPTGYEQYF
>TRBV30|TRBJ1-1
CAWGRDGEAFF
>TRBV5-1|TRBJ2-7
CASSYGWSDEQYF
>TRBV10-2|TRBJ2-7
CASSQLLHYEQYF
>TRBV12-5|TRBJ1-2
CASGPPQAPGRSAGYTF